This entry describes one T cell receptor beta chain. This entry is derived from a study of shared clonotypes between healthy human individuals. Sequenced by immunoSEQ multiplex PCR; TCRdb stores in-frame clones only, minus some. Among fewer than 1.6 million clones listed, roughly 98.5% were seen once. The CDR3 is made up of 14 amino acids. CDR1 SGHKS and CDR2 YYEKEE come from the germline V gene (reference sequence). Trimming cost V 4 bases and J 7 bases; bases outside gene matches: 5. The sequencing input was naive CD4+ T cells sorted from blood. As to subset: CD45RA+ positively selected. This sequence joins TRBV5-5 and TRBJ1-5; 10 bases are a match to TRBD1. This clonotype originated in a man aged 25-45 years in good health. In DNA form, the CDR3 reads TGTGCCAGCAGCCAAGACAGGGGGCAGCAGCCCCAGCATTTT. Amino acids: CASSQDRGQQPQHF.